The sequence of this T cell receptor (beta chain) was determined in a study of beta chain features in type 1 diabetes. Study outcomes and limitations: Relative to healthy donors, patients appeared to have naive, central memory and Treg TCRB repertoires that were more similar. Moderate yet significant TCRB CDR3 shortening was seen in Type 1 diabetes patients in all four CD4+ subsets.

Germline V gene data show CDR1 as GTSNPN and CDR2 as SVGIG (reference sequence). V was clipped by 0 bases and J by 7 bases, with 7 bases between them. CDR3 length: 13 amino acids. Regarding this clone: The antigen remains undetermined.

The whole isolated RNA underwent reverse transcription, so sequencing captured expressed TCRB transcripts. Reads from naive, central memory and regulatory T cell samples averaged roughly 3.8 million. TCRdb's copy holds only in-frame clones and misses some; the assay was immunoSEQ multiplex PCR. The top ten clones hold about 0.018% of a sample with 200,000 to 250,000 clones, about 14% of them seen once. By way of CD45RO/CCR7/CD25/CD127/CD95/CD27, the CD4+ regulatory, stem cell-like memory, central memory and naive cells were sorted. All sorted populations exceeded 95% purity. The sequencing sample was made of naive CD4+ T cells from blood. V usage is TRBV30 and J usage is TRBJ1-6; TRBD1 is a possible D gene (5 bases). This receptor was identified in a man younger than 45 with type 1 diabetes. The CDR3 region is CAWSVGGNSPLHF. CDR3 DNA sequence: TGTGCCTGGAGTGTCGGGGGGAATTCACCCCTCCACTTT. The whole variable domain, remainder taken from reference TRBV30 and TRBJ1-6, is SQTIHQWPATLVQPVGSPLSLECTVEGTSNPNLYWYRQAAGRGLQLLFYSVGIGQISSEVPQNLSASRPQDRQFILSSKKLLLSDSGFYLCAWSVGGNSPLHFGNGTRLTVT.